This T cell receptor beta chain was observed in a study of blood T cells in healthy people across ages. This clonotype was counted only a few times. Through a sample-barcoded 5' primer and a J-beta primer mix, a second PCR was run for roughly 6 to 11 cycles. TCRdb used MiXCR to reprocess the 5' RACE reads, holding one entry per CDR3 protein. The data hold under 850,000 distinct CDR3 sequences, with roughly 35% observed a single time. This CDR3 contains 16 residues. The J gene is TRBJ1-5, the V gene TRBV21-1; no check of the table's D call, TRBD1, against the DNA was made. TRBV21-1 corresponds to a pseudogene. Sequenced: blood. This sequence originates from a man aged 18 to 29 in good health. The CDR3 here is CASSKDKQGGGQPQHF. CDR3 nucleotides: TGTGCCAGCAGCAAGGACAAACAGGGTGGGGGTCAGCCCCAGCATTTT.